The 12 T cell receptor beta chains given below trace back to one sample, sequenced in a study of OX40 agonist ivuxolimab in advanced cancers. Libraries were prepared by immunoSEQ multiplex PCR; TCRdb keeps only in-frame clonotypes and omits some of them. The sample carries over 70,000 clones, 85% to 95% recorded once. The material sequenced was CD4+ or CD8+ T cells sorted from blood, taken in a trial of the OX40 agonist ivuxolimab. The receptor set was obtained from an adult with an advanced solid tumor such as melanoma, head and neck, liver or kidney cancer.

This chain connects TRBV10-3 to TRBJ2-1, with a tentative D call TRBD1 (6 bases). The CDR3 contains 13 residues. The V gene lost 6 bases and the J gene lost 3 bases, with 9 bases spanning the gap. Per germline, CDR1 ENHRY and CDR2 SYGVKD. The CDR3 protein is CAIRRQDYNEQFF. The CDR3 DNA reads as TGTGCCATCAGAAGACAGGACTACAATGAGCAGTTCTTC.

This clone has only one observation. The chain links TRBV18 to TRBJ2-1; the D is unclear. Germline V gene lookup returns CDR1 KGHSH and CDR2 LQKENI. The CDR3 sequence is 13 residues long. The V end was cut by 0 bases, the J end by 8 bases, with 8 bases between. CDR3 nucleotides: TGTGCCAGCTCACCACCAACGGGTGATGAGCAGTTCTTC. Amino acid sequence: CASSPPTGDEQFF.

V and J are TRBV11-1 and TRBJ2-6; unclear D gene. The germline V gene encodes CDR1 SGHAT and CDR2 FQDESV (reference sequence). This CDR3 is 9 amino acids long. V was cut by 5 bases and J by 18 bases, with 8 bases left in between. The CDR3 spells CASSPPATF. The DNA of the CDR3 is TGTGCCAGCAGCCCCCCCGCGACTTTC.

This clone was seen only once. This chain links TRBV9 with TRBJ1-5; possible D gene TRBD1, 5 bases. CDR3 size: 16 residues. Germline CDR1 is SGDLS and CDR2 is YYNGEE. The V end was cut by 4 bases, the J end by 0 bases, with 14 bases between. The CDR3 here is CASSPKGDYSNQPQHF. The CDR3 coding sequence is TGTGCCAGCAGCCCTAAAGGGGACTATAGCAATCAGCCCCAGCATTTT.

The V gene is TRBV11-2, the J gene TRBJ2-1; 10 nucleotides line up with TRBD2. The length of the CDR3 is 16 residues. With V trimmed by 3 bases and J by 2 bases, 4 bases remained unmatched. In germline, CDR1 is SGHAT, CDR2 FQNNGV. Here the CDR3 DNA reads TGTGCCAGCAGCTTGGTAGCGGGAGGCCCCTACAATGAGCAGTTCTTC. Amino acids: CASSLVAGGPYNEQFF.

This clone was seen only once. The chain carries TRBV6-5 and TRBJ2-5, with D possibly matching TRBD2 (5 bases). The CDR3 is 13 amino acids. V lost 6 bases and J 2 bases, leaving 10 bases between the germline ends. CDR1 is MNHEY and CDR2 is SVGAGI in the germline V gene. The CDR3 protein is CASRLGNQETQYF. Written as DNA, the CDR3 is TGTGCCAGCAGACTCGGGAATCAAGAGACCCAGTACTTC.

This clone has only one observation. The gene calls are TRBV7-9 and TRBJ1-4; the D gene is possibly TRBD1 (5 bases). Between the trimmed V and J ends, which lost 3 bases and 8 bases, there was a span of 13 bases. From germline, CDR1 is SEHNR and CDR2 FQNEAQ (reference sequence). The CDR3 runs to 14 residues. The DNA of the CDR3 is TGTGCCAGCAGCTTCGGGGACTTAATCGAAAAACTGTTTTTT. The encoded protein is CASSFGDLIEKLFF. The whole variable domain, remainder taken from reference TRBV7-9 and TRBJ1-4, is DTGVSQNPRHKITKRGQNVTFRCDPISEHNRLYWYRQTLGQGPEFLTYFQNEAQLEKSRLLSDRFSAERPKGSFSTLEIQRTEQGDSAMYLCASSFGDLIEKLFFGSGTQLSVL.

The V and J genes are TRBV10-3 and TRBJ1-5, with D unresolved. The CDR3 sequence is 15 residues long. V was clipped by 0 bases and J by 6 bases, with 12 bases between them. CDR1 ENHRY and CDR2 SYGVKD come from the germline V gene. The CDR3 loop reads CAISESLAGSQPQHF. CDR3 bases: TGTGCCATCAGTGAGTCTTTGGCAGGTTCTCAGCCCCAGCATTTT.

This chain joins TRBV5-1 and TRBJ1-4, with D possibly being TRBD1 (6 bases). The CDR3 is made up of 15 amino acids. Germline V gives CDR1 SGHRS, CDR2 YFSETQ. V gave up 5 bases and J gave up 8 bases, with 19 bases separating them. The CDR3 DNA is TGCGCCAGCAGGGCAGGGGTCGGAGTGGGGGAAAAACTGTTTTTT. Encoded protein: CASRAGVGVGEKLFF.

The chain employs TRBV1 and TRBJ2-7; the table assigns TRBD1, which was not confirmed against the DNA. TRBV1 is a listed pseudogene. The CDR3 covers 15 residues. The CDR3 loop is CTSSQVPDRGYEQYF. CDR3 nucleotides: TGCACCAGCAGCCAAGTTCCGGACAGGGGCTACGAGCAGTACTTC.

The V call is TRBV19, the J call TRBJ2-1, with D perhaps matching TRBD2 (6 bases). The CDR3 totals 17 residues. Between the trimmed V and J ends, which lost 6 bases and 0 bases, there was a span of 18 bases. Germline lookup yields CDR1 LNHDA and CDR2 SQIVND (reference sequence). DNA for the CDR3: TGTGCCAGTAGCCATGGCCTAGCGCAAGTCTCCTACAATGAGCAGTTCTTC. Translated, it gives CASSHGLAQVSYNEQFF.

The chain joins TRBV27 to TRBJ2-3, with D tentatively TRBD2 (6 bases). Germline lookup yields CDR1 MNHEY and CDR2 SMNVEV (reference sequence). This CDR3 has 19 residues. V was cut by 0 bases and J by 4 bases, with 23 bases left in between. CDR3 in amino acids: CASSLSAASVVRGPDTQYF. CDR3 coding DNA: TGTGCCAGCAGTTTATCAGCCGCCTCGGTGGTGCGGGGTCCAGATACGCAGTATTTT.